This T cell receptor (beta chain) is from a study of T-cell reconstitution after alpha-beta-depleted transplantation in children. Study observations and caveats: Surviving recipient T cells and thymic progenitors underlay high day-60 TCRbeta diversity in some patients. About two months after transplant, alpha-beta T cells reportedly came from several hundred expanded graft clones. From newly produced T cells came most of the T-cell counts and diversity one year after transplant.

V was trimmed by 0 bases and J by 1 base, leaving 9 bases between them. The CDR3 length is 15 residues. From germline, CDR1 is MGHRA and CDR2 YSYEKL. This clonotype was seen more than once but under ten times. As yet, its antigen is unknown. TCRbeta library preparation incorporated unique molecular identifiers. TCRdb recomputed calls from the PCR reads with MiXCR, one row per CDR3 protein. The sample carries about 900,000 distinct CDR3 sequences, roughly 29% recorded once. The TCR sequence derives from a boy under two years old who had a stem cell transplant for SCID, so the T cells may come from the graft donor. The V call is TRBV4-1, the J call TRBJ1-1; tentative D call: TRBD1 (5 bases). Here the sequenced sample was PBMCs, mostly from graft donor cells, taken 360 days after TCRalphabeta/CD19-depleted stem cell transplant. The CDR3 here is CASSQEGHANTEAFF. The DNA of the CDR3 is TGCGCCAGCAGCCAAGAGGGGCACGCGAACACTGAAGCTTTCTTT.